The 9 T cell receptor beta chains below come from one sample, sequenced in a study of blood T cells in healthy people across ages. Primers used in a second PCR of roughly 7 to 11 cycles were a sample-barcoded 5' primer and a J-beta primer mix. TCRdb ran MiXCR on the 5' RACE reads and lists one entry per CDR3 protein. The sample carries hundreds of thousands of distinct CDR3 sequences, around 45% recorded once. Sequenced material: blood. These receptors were obtained from a woman aged 55 to 70 in good health.

Regarding this clonotype: Germline and junction disagree at one end, which may indicate a read error. The J gene is TRBJ2-3, the V gene TRBV4-3; TRBD1 aligns across 8 bases. Germline lookup yields CDR1 LGHNA and CDR2 YSLEER. This CDR3 spans 15 amino acids. CDR3 sequence reads: CASNQQGDPTDTQYF. As DNA, the CDR3 is TGCGCCAGCAACCAACAGGGGGACCCCACAGATACGCAGTATTTT.

J is TRBJ2-7 and V is TRBV7-3, with 11 bases identical to TRBD1. CDR1 and CDR2 (germline): SGHTA, FQGTGA. The length of the CDR3 is 15 residues. The ends lost 5 bases at V and 2 bases at J; junction bases unmatched: 5. This CDR3 is CASSLGQGETYEQYF. The CDR3, as DNA: TGTGCCAGCAGCCTGGGACAGGGGGAGACCTACGAGCAGTACTTC.

The chain links TRBV5-1 to TRBJ2-3; weak D call: TRBD2 (6 bases). Germline V gene lookup returns CDR1 SGHRS and CDR2 YFSETQ. The CDR3 extends over 15 amino acids. V lost 2 bases to trimming and J lost 6 bases, with 16 bases between them. Written as DNA, the CDR3 is TGCGCCAGCAGCTTAGGGACTTCCCCCATCGATACGCAGTATTTT. Translating gives CASSLGTSPIDTQYF.

CDR3 nucleotide sequence: TGTGCCAGCAGCCTTAACGGACAGGGGGCAATTAACGAGCAGTACTTC. It specifies CASSLNGQGAINEQYF. The V gene is TRBV4-2, the J gene TRBJ2-7; TRBD1 aligns across 11 bases. After removal of 4 bases from V and 5 bases from J, the junction contained 10 bases not matched to a gene. There are 16 residues in the CDR3. Germline lookup yields CDR1 LGHNA and CDR2 YNFKEQ.

The gene calls are TRBV20-1 and TRBJ2-1; 9 positions match TRBD1. With 6 bases clipped from V and 8 bases from J, the junction kept 11 bases outside the gene matches. This CDR3 is built from 14 residues. Germline loops: CDR1 DFQATT, CDR2 SNEGSKA (reference sequence). The CDR3 DNA reads TGCAGTGCCATTGGGCCGGGACAGGGACATGAGCAGTTCTTC. Translated: CSAIGPGQGHEQFF.

The chain couples TRBV10-3 to TRBJ2-3, with TRBD1 matching over 8 bases. The CDR3 runs to 13 residues. J lost 4 bases, V lost 8 bases, and 5 bases had no gene match. Germline assignment: CDR1 ENHRY and CDR2 SYGVKD. CDR3 nucleotide sequence: TGTGCCATCGGAGACAGGGGCCCAGATACGCAGTATTTT. Translated, it gives CAIGDRGPDTQYF.

V is TRBV10-3 and J is TRBJ1-2; a possible D gene is TRBD1 (5 bases). CDR1 ENHRY and CDR2 SYGVKD come from the germline V gene. The CDR3 is 18 residues long. The ends were cut back, 0 bases at V and 0 bases at J, with 17 bases in the middle. The CDR3, as DNA: TGTGCCATCAGTGAGTCCCAGACAGCTCGTAAAGCTAACTATGGCTACACCTTC. This codes for CAISESQTARKANYGYTF.

The CDR3 DNA follows: TGTGCCAGCAGCTTAGGACTAGCGGGAGCGCAAGATACGCAGTATTTT. Its translation: CASSLGLAGAQDTQYF. The V and J genes are TRBV7-8 and TRBJ2-3; 12 nucleotides agree with TRBD2. Looked up from germline, CDR1 is SGHVS and CDR2 is FQNEAQ. J gave up 5 bases and V 1 base, and 4 bases lay outside the gene matches. The CDR3 spans 16 residues.

The chain is built from TRBV7-2 and TRBJ2-1, with TRBD2 identical over 9 bases. Per germline, CDR1 SGHTA and CDR2 FQGNSA. The CDR3 spans 19 residues. The trim removed 1 base at V and 13 bases at J, leaving 23 bases unmatched. The CDR3 sequence is CASSLGPSLSGSPKETQFF. Here the CDR3 DNA reads TGTGCCAGCAGCTTAGGGCCCTCACTTAGCGGGAGCCCCAAAGAGACCCAGTTCTTC. The whole variable domain, remainder taken from reference TRBV7-2 and TRBJ2-1, is GAGVSQSPSNKVTEKGKDVELRCDPISGHTALYWYRQSLGQGLEFLIYFQGNSAPDKSGLPSDRFSAERTGGSVSTLTIQRTQQEDSAVYLCASSLGPSLSGSPKETQFFGPGTRLTVL.